These 7 T cell receptor beta chains came from one sample sequenced in a study of shared clonotypes between healthy human individuals. The assay was immunoSEQ multiplex PCR, and TCRdb's table has in-frame clones only and misses some. Found here are about 1 million clones, roughly 75% of them singletons; the top ten hold about 1.5%. Sequencing was done on a sample of memory CD4+ T cells sorted from blood. Subset indicated: CD45RA-negative fraction. Receptor source: a man aged 18-30 years in good health.

V gene TRBV18 combines with J gene TRBJ2-1; 10 bases are shared with TRBD2. Germline CDR1 reads KGHSH; CDR2 reads LQKENI. The V gene end was trimmed by 5 bases and the J gene end by 8 bases; junction bases not matched to a gene: 12. The CDR3 loop spans 16 amino acids. The CDR3 coding sequence is TGTGCCAGCTCATTCACTCTAGCGGGAGAATTTCATGAGCAGTTCTTC. It yields the protein CASSFTLAGEFHEQFF.

The chain has TRBV2 and TRBJ2-3; 9 bases agree with TRBD2. Germline V lookup: CDR1 SNHLY, CDR2 FYNNEI. With V trimmed by 5 bases and J by 1 base, 4 bases remained unmatched. The CDR3 has 15 residues. The CDR3 loop is CASSSSGSGTDTQYF. The DNA of the CDR3 is TGTGCCAGCAGTAGTAGCGGGAGTGGCACAGATACGCAGTATTTT.

The chain joins TRBV6-5 to TRBJ2-7, with 8 bases identical to TRBD1. Per germline, CDR1 MNHEY and CDR2 SVGAGI. The trim removed 4 bases at V and 10 bases at J, leaving 12 bases unmatched. CDR3 length: 14 residues. CDR3 in DNA: TGTGCCAGCAGTTTCGACCGGGACAGGAGAGCACAGTACTTC. Translated: CASSFDRDRRAQYF.

This rearrangement joins TRBV4-1 to TRBJ2-1, with D unclear. V shed 2 bases and J shed 9 bases, with 8 bases lying between them. The CDR3 extends over 12 amino acids. Per the germline V gene, CDR1 is MGHRA and CDR2 is YSYEKL. CDR3 region: CASSQLWGEQFF. For the CDR3, the DNA is TGCGCCAGCAGCCAACTTTGGGGTGAGCAGTTCTTC.

The chain uses TRBV11-2 and TRBJ1-2; D gene ambiguous. The V and J ends lost 3 bases and 7 bases respectively, with 12 bases between them. The CDR3 is 13 amino acids. Germline lookup yields CDR1 SGHAT and CDR2 FQNNGV. CDR3 region: CASSFHPEGGYTF. The CDR3 DNA follows: TGTGCCAGCAGCTTCCACCCGGAGGGTGGCTACACCTTC.

A few counts support this clone. The chain uses TRBV2 and TRBJ1-5, with D tentatively TRBD1 (6 bases). This CDR3 spans 13 amino acids. V was cut by 7 bases and J by 5 bases, with 12 bases left in between. In germline, CDR1 is SNHLY, CDR2 FYNNEI. This CDR3 is CASKLTGDQPQHF. DNA of the CDR3: TGTGCCAGCAAACTGACAGGTGATCAGCCCCAGCATTTT.

The J gene is TRBJ2-7, the V gene TRBV28, with D hard to call. The germline V gene encodes CDR1 MDHEN and CDR2 SYDVKM. The CDR3 is 12 amino acids. Trimming pared 4 bases from V and 7 bases from J, leaving 11 bases between. DNA for the CDR3: TGTGCCAGCAGTTCTCAGGTGGGGGAGCAGTACTTC. Translation gives CASSSQVGEQYF.